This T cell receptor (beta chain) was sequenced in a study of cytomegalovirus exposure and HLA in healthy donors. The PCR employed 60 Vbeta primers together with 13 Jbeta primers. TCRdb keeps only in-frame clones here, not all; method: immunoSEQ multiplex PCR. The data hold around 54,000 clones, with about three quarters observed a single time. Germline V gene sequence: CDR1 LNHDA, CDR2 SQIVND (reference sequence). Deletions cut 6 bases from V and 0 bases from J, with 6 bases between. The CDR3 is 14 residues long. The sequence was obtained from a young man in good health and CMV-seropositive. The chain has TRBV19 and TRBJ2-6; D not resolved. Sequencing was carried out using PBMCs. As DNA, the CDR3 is TGTGCCAGTAGGGCATACTCTGGGGCCAACGTCCTGACTTTC. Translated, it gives CASRAYSGANVLTF. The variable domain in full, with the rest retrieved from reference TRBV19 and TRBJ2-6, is DGGITQSPKYLFRKEGQNVTLSCEQNLNHDAMYWYRQDPGQGLRLIYYSQIVNDFQKGDIAEGYSVSREKKESFPLTVTSAQKNPTAFYLCASRAYSGANVLTFGAGSRLTVL.